This TCR beta chain was found in a study of low-dose radiotherapy and immunotherapy resistance in tumors. Study as a whole: Cohort 2 was treated with 1 Gy per fraction every two weeks, amounting to 13 Gy across 26 weeks. Intravenous ipilimumab 1 mg/kg every six weeks was given with nivolumab 240 mg every two weeks.

First-strand cDNA used TRAV- and TRBV-specific primers, covering alpha and beta chains. PCR amplification of the TCRs was performed with Phusion for 20 PCR cycles, and it relied on a constant-region primer together with a V-primer adapter. TCRdb analysed the reads with MiXCR anew, one entry per CDR3 protein. The sample records over 9,500 distinct CDR3 sequences, approximately 55% being singletons. This CDR3 contains 12 residues. V was trimmed by 2 bases and J by 7 bases, leaving 9 bases between them. CDR1 is SQVTM, CDR2 ANQGSEA, per germline. The receptor comes from a human donor with advanced metastatic prostate, ovarian, gallbladder or colorectal cancer (not recorded which). This table probably holds off-target reads from a library built for another chain. The chain recombines TRBV29-1 with TRBJ2-1, with a possible D match to TRBD1 (6 bases). The CDR3 region is CSVELTGNEQFF. Here the CDR3 DNA reads TGCAGCGTTGAACTAACAGGGAATGAGCAGTTCTTC.